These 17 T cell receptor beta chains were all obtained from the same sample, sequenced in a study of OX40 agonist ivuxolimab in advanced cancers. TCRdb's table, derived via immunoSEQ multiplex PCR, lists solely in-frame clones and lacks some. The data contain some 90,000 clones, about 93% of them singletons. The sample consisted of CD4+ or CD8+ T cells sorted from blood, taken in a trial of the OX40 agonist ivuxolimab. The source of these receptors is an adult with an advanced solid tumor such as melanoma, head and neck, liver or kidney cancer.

CDR3 DNA: TGTGCCAGCTCGCCAGGGACTTCTCTAACCGGAACAGATACGCAGTATTTT. Amino acids: CASSPGTSLTGTDTQYF. This chain joins TRBV18 and TRBJ2-3, with D tentatively TRBD2 (6 bases). The CDR3 is 17 amino acids. Germline-derived CDR1 and CDR2 are KGHSH and LQKENI. V dropped 6 bases and J dropped 3 bases, with 22 bases sitting between them.

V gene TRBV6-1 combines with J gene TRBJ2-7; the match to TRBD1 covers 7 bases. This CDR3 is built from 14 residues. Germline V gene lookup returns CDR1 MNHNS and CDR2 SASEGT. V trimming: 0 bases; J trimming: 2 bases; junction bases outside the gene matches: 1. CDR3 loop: CASSEAGTAYEQYF. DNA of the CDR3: TGTGCCAGCAGTGAAGCAGGGACAGCCTACGAGCAGTACTTC.

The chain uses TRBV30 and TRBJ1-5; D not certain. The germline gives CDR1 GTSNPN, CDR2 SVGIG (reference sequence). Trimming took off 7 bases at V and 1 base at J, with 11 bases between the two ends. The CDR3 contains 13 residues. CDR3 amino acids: CAFGLTSNQPQHF. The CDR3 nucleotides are TGTGCCTTCGGGCTAACGAGCAATCAGCCCCAGCATTTT.

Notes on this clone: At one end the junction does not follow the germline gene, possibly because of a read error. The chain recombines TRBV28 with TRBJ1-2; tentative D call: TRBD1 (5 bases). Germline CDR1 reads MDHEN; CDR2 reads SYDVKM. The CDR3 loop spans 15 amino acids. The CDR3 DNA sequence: TGTGCCAGCAGTTTACCCGGGATGGGCGGACCCGGGGGGTACTTC. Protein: CASSLPGMGGPGGYF.

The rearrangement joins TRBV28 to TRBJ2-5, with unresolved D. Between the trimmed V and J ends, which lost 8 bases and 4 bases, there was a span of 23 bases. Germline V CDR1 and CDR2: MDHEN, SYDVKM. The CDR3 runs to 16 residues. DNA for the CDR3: TGTGCCAGCTCCGGCCTTTCCTACAGCTTGATAGAGACCCAGTACTTC. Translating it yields CASSGLSYSLIETQYF.

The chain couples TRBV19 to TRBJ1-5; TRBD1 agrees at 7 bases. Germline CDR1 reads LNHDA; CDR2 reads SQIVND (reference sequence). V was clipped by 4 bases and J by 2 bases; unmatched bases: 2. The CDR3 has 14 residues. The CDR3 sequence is CASSTTGGNQPQHF. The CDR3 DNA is TGTGCCAGTAGTACCACAGGGGGCAATCAGCCCCAGCATTTT.

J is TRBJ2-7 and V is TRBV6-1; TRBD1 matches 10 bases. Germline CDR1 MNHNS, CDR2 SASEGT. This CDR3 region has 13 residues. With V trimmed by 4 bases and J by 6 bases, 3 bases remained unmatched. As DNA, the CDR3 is TGTGCCAGCAGTGGGGACAGGGGCACCGAGCAGTACTTC. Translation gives CASSGDRGTEQYF.

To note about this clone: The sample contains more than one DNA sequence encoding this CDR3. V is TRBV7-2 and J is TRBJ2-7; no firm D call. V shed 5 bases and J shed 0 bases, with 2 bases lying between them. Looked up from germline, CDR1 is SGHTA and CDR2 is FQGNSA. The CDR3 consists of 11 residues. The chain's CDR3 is CASSISYEQYF. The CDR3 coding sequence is TGTGCCAGCAGCATCTCCTACGAGCAGTACTTC.

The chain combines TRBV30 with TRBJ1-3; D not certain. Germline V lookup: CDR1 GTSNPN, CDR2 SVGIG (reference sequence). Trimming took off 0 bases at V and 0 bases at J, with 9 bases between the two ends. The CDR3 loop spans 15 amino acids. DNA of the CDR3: TGTGCCTGGAGTGTACGATCGGGCTCTGGAAACACCATATATTTT. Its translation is CAWSVRSGSGNTIYF.

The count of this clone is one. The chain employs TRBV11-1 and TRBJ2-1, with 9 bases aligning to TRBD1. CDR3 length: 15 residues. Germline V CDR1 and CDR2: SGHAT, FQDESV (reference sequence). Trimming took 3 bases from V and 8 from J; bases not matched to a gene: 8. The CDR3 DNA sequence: TGTGCCAGCAGCTTGGGACAGGGTAATTCCTATGAGCAGTTCTTC. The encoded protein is CASSLGQGNSYEQFF.

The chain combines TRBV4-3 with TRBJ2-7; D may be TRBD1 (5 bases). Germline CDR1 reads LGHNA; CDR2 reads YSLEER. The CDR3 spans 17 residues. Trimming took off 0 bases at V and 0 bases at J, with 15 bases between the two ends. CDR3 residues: CASSQELGRVSSYEQYF. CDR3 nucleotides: TGCGCCAGCAGCCAAGAGCTCGGCAGGGTAAGCTCCTACGAGCAGTACTTC.

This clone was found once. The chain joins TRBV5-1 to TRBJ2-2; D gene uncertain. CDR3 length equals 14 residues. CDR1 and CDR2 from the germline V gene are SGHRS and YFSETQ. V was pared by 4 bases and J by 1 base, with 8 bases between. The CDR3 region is CASSQTENTGELFF. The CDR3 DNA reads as TGCGCCAGCAGCCAGACTGAGAACACCGGGGAGCTGTTTTTT. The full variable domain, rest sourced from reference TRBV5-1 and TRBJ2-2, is KAGVTQTPRYLIKTRGQQVTLSCSPISGHRSVSWYQQTPGQGLQFLFEYFSETQRNKGNFPGRFSGRQFSNSRSEMNVSTLELGDSALYLCASSQTENTGELFFGEGSRLTVL.

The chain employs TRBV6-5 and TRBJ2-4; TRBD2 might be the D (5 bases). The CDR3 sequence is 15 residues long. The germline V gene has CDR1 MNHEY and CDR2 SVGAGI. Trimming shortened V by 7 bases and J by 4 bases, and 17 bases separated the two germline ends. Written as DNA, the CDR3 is TGTGCCAGCACCCCAAGCGGCCTATTAAAAAACATTCAGTACTTC. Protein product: CASTPSGLLKNIQYF.

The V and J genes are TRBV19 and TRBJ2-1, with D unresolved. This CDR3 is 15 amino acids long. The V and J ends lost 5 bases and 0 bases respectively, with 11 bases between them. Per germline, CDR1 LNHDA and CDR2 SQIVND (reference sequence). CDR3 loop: CASSDHSRSYNEQFF. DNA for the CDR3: TGTGCCAGTAGTGACCACTCTCGCTCCTACAATGAGCAGTTCTTC.

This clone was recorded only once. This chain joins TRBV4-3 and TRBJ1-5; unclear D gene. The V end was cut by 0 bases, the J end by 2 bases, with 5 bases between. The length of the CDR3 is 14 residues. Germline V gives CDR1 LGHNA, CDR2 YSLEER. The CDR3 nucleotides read TGCGCCAGCAGCCAAGATTACGGCAATCAGCCCCAGCATTTT. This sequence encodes CASSQDYGNQPQHF.

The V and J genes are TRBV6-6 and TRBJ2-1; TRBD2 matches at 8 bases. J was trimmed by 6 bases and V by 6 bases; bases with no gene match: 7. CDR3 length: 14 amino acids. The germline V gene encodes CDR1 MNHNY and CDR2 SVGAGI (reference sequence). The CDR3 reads CASSPTSDGNEQFF. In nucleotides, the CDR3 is TGTGCCAGCAGCCCGACTAGCGATGGCAATGAGCAGTTCTTC.

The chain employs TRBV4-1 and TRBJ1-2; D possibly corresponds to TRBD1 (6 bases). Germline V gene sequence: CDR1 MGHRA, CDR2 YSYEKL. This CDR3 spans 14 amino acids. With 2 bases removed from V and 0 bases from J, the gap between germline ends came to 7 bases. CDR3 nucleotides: TGCGCCAGCAGCCAATCAGGGGCTAACTATGGCTACACCTTC. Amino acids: CASSQSGANYGYTF.